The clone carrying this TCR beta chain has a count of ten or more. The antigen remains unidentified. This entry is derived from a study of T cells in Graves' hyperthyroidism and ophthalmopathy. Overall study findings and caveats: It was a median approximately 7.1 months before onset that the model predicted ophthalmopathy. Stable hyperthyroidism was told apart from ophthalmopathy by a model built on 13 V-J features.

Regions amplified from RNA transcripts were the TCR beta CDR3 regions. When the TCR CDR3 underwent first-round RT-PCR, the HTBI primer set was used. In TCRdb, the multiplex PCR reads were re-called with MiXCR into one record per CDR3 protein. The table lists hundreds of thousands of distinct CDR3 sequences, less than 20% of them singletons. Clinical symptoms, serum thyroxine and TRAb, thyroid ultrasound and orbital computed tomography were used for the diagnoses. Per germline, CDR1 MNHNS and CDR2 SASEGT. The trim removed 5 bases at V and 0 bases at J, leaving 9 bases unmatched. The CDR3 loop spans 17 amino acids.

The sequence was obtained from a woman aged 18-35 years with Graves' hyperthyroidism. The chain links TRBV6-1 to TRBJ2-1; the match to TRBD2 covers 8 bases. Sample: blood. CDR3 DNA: TGTGCCAGCAGTCCACCCGCGGCGGGGGGCTCCTACAATGAGCAGTTCTTC. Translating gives CASSPPAAGGSYNEQFF.